The 24 T cell receptor beta chains below come from one sample, sequenced in a study of T cell repertoires in cytomegalovirus infection. For these receptors, no antigen is known. TCRdb reanalysed the reads using MiXCR and keeps one entry per CDR3 protein. The sample shows about 920,000 distinct CDR3 sequences, roughly a third of them seen only once. This specimen consisted of cultured CD8+ T cells from PBMCs, obtained from culture after CMV antigen stimulation. These receptors were obtained from a human donor in good health (CMV status not recorded). Some clones in this sample may be carry-over from other donors' samples.

This clonotype showed up just a few times. The chain joins TRBV12-3 or TRBV12-4 to TRBJ2-1, with D unclear. CDR3 length: 15 residues. Trimming stripped 2 bases from V and 1 base from J, with 9 bases between. The CDR3 here is CASSLSPHSYNEQFF. Written as DNA, the CDR3 is TGTGCCAGCAGTTTAAGCCCCCATTCCTACAATGAGCAGTTCTTC.

This clonotype has a count of ten or more. The gene calls are TRBV7-8 and TRBJ2-1; D is unresolved. V was shortened by 3 bases and J by 2 bases, with 17 bases between the two germline ends. The CDR3 has 17 amino acids. Germline CDR1 is SGHVS and CDR2 is FQNEAQ. CDR3 amino acids: CASSFFILDPPYNEQFF. CDR3 nucleotide sequence: TGTGCCAGCAGCTTCTTTATCCTAGACCCTCCCTACAATGAGCAGTTCTTC.

This chain connects TRBV6-6 to TRBJ1-1, with D maybe TRBD1 (6 bases). V lost 0 bases, J lost 11 bases, and 16 bases lay in between. CDR3 length equals 14 residues. Germline CDR1 and CDR2: MNHNY and SVGAGI (reference sequence). The CDR3 protein is CASSYSETGFWAFF. In DNA form, the CDR3 reads TGTGCCAGCAGTTACTCTGAGACAGGCTTTTGGGCTTTCTTT.

In this sample, this clonotype turned up a few times. Compared with germline, one end of the junction differs, possibly owing to a read error. The gene calls are TRBV7-7 and TRBJ1-4; D may be TRBD1 (5 bases). Germline V lookup: CDR1 SSHAT, CDR2 FNYEAQ (reference sequence). The CDR3 is 13 amino acids. CDR3 sequence: CASSSGGTEKLFF. The DNA for the CDR3 is TGTGCTAGCAGCTCCGGAGGGACCGAAAAACTGTTTTTT.

This clonotype was recorded a few times. The chain recombines TRBV27 with TRBJ2-3, with TRBD2 identical over 10 bases. The germline CDR1 and CDR2 sequences are MNHEY and SMNVEV (reference sequence). This CDR3 comprises 18 residues. The trim removed 1 base at V and 5 bases at J, leaving 12 bases unmatched. This CDR3 reads CASSLLPPQAGGQDTQYF. Written as DNA, the CDR3 is TGTGCCAGCAGTTTATTGCCCCCTCAAGCGGGGGGGCAAGATACGCAGTATTTT.

This chain connects TRBV20-1 to TRBJ1-3, with unresolved D. V was cut by 3 bases and J by 0 bases, with 18 bases left in between. CDR3 size: 17 residues. The germline V gene encodes CDR1 DFQATT and CDR2 SNEGSKA (reference sequence). CDR3: CSARRRVGALSGNTIYF. DNA of the CDR3: TGCAGTGCTAGGAGGCGAGTCGGAGCCCTCTCTGGAAACACCATATATTTT.

The J gene is TRBJ1-1, the V gene TRBV19, with D possibly TRBD1 on 5 matching bases. The CDR3 has 15 residues. Trimming removed 10 bases from V and 4 bases from J, with 22 bases in between. The germline CDR1 and CDR2 sequences are LNHDA and SQIVND (reference sequence). DNA of the CDR3: TGTGCCATCATAGTATGGCAGGGTTTGGGCACTGAAGCTTTCTTT. Amino acids: CAIIVWQGLGTEAFF.

This clonotype has at least ten counts. This chain joins TRBV7-2 and TRBJ2-3, with D perhaps matching TRBD2 (5 bases). The CDR3 totals 13 residues. Trimming removed 3 bases at V and 2 bases at J, with 6 bases between. CDR1 and CDR2 (germline): SGHTA, FQGNSA. DNA for the CDR3: TGTGCCAGCAGCTTGGACTTCACAGATACGCAGTATTTT. Translated, it gives CASSLDFTDTQYF.

The chain couples TRBV4-1 to TRBJ1-2, with D possibly matching TRBD1 (6 bases). The CDR3 has 16 amino acids. V was shortened by 1 base and J by 1 base, with 13 bases between the two germline ends. Per germline, CDR1 MGHRA and CDR2 YSYEKL. CDR3 region: CASSQGGEGGNYGYTF. Written as DNA, the CDR3 is TGCGCCAGCAGCCAAGGTGGTGAGGGGGGTAACTATGGCTACACCTTC.

This clonotype came up once. A much larger clone differs from this one at a single base, so this may be a read error. The CDR3 ends on some other residue instead of the conserved phenylalanine or tryptophan, so this is likely a read error. V gene TRBV7-6 combines with J gene TRBJ2-3; 11 positions match TRBD2. The CDR3 sequence is 15 residues long. Germline CDR1 and CDR2: SGHVS and FNYEAQ. The V and J ends lost 5 bases and 1 base, in that order; junction bases with no gene match: 2. As DNA, the CDR3 is TGTGCCAGCAGCACACTAGCGGGGGGCACAGATACGCAGTATTCT. Residues: CASSTLAGGTDTQYS.

The chain has TRBV5-1 and TRBJ1-1; no definite D call. The CDR3 length is 14 residues. Germline CDR1 SGHRS, CDR2 YFSETQ. Trimming shortened V by 0 bases and J by 10 bases, and 16 bases separated the two germline ends. The CDR3 DNA reads TGCGCCAGCAGCTTGGAGCTGATTCGTGACGGAGCTTTCTTT. It encodes CASSLELIRDGAFF.

The chain joins TRBV6-4 to TRBJ2-1, with D perhaps matching TRBD2 (5 bases). V was pared by 3 bases and J by 9 bases, with 12 bases between. The CDR3 is made up of 13 amino acids. Germline lookup yields CDR1 MRHNA and CDR2 SNTAGT. The CDR3 DNA follows: TGTGCCAGCAGTGAGGCGGGTGGCGGTGAGCAGTTCTTC. It yields the protein CASSEAGGGEQFF.

This clonotype was counted only a few times. The V call is TRBV19, the J call TRBJ1-6, with 8 bases aligning to TRBD1. Germline CDR1 is LNHDA and CDR2 is SQIVND (reference sequence). The V segment lost 10 bases and the J segment 4 bases; nucleotides outside the gene matches: 6. The CDR3 spans 14 residues. The DNA for the CDR3 is TGTGCCATCGCGACAGGGGAGTATAATTCACCCCTCCACTTT. As protein: CAIATGEYNSPLHF.

This chain joins TRBV11-2 and TRBJ1-1; no reliable D call. V lost 6 bases to trimming and J lost 1 base, with 9 bases between them. Germline-derived CDR1 and CDR2 are SGHAT and FQNNGV. The CDR3 loop spans 13 amino acids. The CDR3 is CASRPWANTEAFF. The DNA for the CDR3 is TGTGCCAGCAGGCCTTGGGCGAACACTGAAGCTTTCTTT.

The V gene is TRBV2, the J gene TRBJ1-1; weak D call: TRBD1 (5 bases). The germline gives CDR1 SNHLY, CDR2 FYNNEI. The length of the CDR3 is 11 residues. V lost 8 bases, J lost 12 bases, and 16 bases lay in between. The CDR3 reads CASWEKGWTFF. For the CDR3, the DNA is TGTGCCAGCTGGGAAAAGGGGTGGACTTTCTTT. The variable domain in full, completed from reference TRBV2 and TRBJ1-1, reads EPEVTQTPSHQVTQMGQEVILRCVPISNHLYFYWYRQILGQKVEFLVSFYNNEISEKSEIFDDQFSVERPDGSNFTLKIRSTKLEDSAMYFCASWEKGWTFFGQGTRLTVV.

The chain carries TRBV6-5 and TRBJ2-1; D call uncertain. From germline, CDR1 is MNHEY and CDR2 SVGAGI. This CDR3 region has 14 residues. V was clipped by 7 bases and J by 6 bases, with 16 bases between them. The CDR3 bases are TGTGCCAGCACTCCCGGTTATTTCCTCAATGAGCAGTTCTTC. This codes for CASTPGYFLNEQFF.

This clonotype has at least ten counts. V gene TRBV12-3 or TRBV12-4 combines with J gene TRBJ1-1; 7 bases map to TRBD1. The CDR3 runs 14 residues. Unmatched junction bases numbered 2, after V lost 3 bases and J lost 1 base. CDR3 sequence (DNA): TGTGCCAGCAGTTTCTGGACAGGGAACACTGAAGCTTTCTTT. It specifies CASSFWTGNTEAFF.

This clonotype was counted only a few times. The chain is built from TRBV20-1 and TRBJ1-1; the D gene is possibly TRBD1 (6 bases). Germline values: CDR1 DFQATT, CDR2 SNEGSKA (reference sequence). Deletions cut 0 bases from V and 0 bases from J, with 11 bases between. CDR3 length equals 15 residues. In DNA form, the CDR3 reads TGCAGTGCTAGAGATCAGGACAGTATGAACACTGAAGCTTTCTTT. This gives the protein CSARDQDSMNTEAFF.

This clonotype showed up just a few times. V gene TRBV5-4 combines with J gene TRBJ2-7; no clear D gene. Trimming pared 7 bases from V and 3 bases from J, leaving 8 bases between. The CDR3 covers 11 residues. Germline CDR1 SGHNT, CDR2 YYREEE (reference sequence). The CDR3 DNA is TGTGCCAGCCAAGAGAACTACGAGCAGTACTTC. Translation: CASQENYEQYF.

The sample holds a few counts of this clonotype. The genes are TRBV7-6 and TRBJ2-7; D tentatively fits TRBD1 or TRBD2 (5 bases each). This CDR3 spans 14 amino acids. Trimming removed 1 base at V and 7 bases at J, with 14 bases between. Per the germline V gene, CDR1 is SGHVS and CDR2 is FNYEAQ. CDR3 region: CASSLGGTVYEQYV. CDR3 DNA: TGTGCCAGCAGCTTAGGGGGGACGGTATATGAGCAGTACGTC.

The genes are TRBV6-1 and TRBJ1-3; D gene ambiguous. Germline CDR1 MNHNS, CDR2 SASEGT. V lost 6 bases and J 0 bases, leaving 24 bases between the germline ends. The CDR3 length is 19 residues. As DNA, the CDR3 is TGTGCCAGCAGCAAAGTGAGGGATCCTACCCTTACCTCTGGAAACACCATATATTTT. Encoded protein: CASSKVRDPTLTSGNTIYF.

The V call is TRBV6-8, the J call TRBJ2-2; perhaps TRBD2 as D (5 bases). V lost 4 bases, J lost 8 bases, and 14 bases lay in between. Germline CDR1 MNHGY, CDR2 SAAAGT. CDR3 size: 14 residues. The DNA of the CDR3 is TGTGCCAGCAGTTTAATTGGAGGATTTGGGGAGCTGTTTTTT. It is translated as CASSLIGGFGELFF.

This clonotype showed up just a few times. J is TRBJ1-4 and V is TRBV6-1, with D unclear. Germline CDR1 and CDR2: MNHNS and SASEGT. CDR3 length: 14 amino acids. The germline V and J ends were trimmed by 2 bases and 0 bases, with 4 bases remaining between them. The CDR3 loop reads CASSEWATNEKLFF. CDR3 nucleotide sequence: TGTGCCAGCAGTGAATGGGCAACTAATGAAAAACTGTTTTTT.

This clonotype was recorded a few times. This chain uses TRBV19 with TRBJ2-1, with TRBD2 as a possible D gene (5 bases). CDR3 size: 16 residues. Trimming removed 5 bases from V and 0 bases from J, with 14 bases in between. Germline CDR1 reads LNHDA; CDR2 reads SQIVND (reference sequence). CDR3 sequence reads: CASSASDSSSYNEQFF. DNA of the CDR3: TGTGCCAGTAGTGCCTCGGACTCCTCCTCCTACAATGAGCAGTTCTTC.